What follows are 28 T cell receptor beta chains derived from one specimen sequenced in a study of immune cell composition in non-small cell lung cancer. Sequencing used immunoSEQ multiplex PCR; TCRdb keeps in-frame clones, though not all of them. The table has around 6,000 clones, about 74% seen once. Normal lung was sampled as far from the tumour as possible, at least 3 cm. Source material: non-adjacent lung tissue. The receptor source for this set is a human donor with non-small cell lung cancer.

The genes are TRBV6-6 and TRBJ2-7, with TRBD1 matching 9 bases. CDR1 MNHNY and CDR2 SVGAGI come from the germline V gene (reference sequence). After removal of 4 bases from V and 1 base from J, the junction contained 8 bases not matched to a gene. This CDR3 spans 16 amino acids. The CDR3 bases are TGTGCCAGCAGTTCCGGGACAGGGAAGATGTCCTACGAGCAGTACTTC. Residues: CASSSGTGKMSYEQYF.

This clone is a singleton in its sample. The chain has TRBV9 and TRBJ2-3; 11 bases align to TRBD2. In germline, CDR1 is SGDLS, CDR2 YYNGEE. J was trimmed by 1 base and V by 4 bases; bases with no gene match: 2. This CDR3 has 15 residues. DNA for the CDR3: TGTGCCAGCAGCCAGACTAGCGGGGGCACAGATACGCAGTATTTT. Residues: CASSQTSGGTDTQYF.

The J gene is TRBJ2-1, the V gene TRBV18, with TRBD2 matching over 11 bases. This CDR3 contains 15 residues. CDR1 and CDR2 from the germline V gene are KGHSH and LQKENI. J lost 6 bases, V lost 4 bases, and 5 bases had no gene match. In DNA form, the CDR3 reads TGTGCCAGCTCACTCCGTAGCGGGGGGGCCAATGAGCAGTTCTTC. Residues: CASSLRSGGANEQFF.

V is TRBV28 and J is TRBJ2-4; D is possibly TRBD1 (5 bases). Trimming stripped 1 base from V and 0 bases from J, with 7 bases between. The CDR3 runs to 15 residues. Germline loops: CDR1 MDHEN, CDR2 SYDVKM. The CDR3 bases are TGTGCCAGCAGTTTATCAGGGTTAGCCAAAAACATTCAGTACTTC. Its translation: CASSLSGLAKNIQYF.

The chain carries TRBV7-2 and TRBJ2-5; tentative D call: TRBD1 (5 bases). This CDR3 is built from 11 residues. Germline CDR1 is SGHTA and CDR2 is FQGNSA. V was cut by 6 bases and J by 5 bases, with 7 bases left in between. CDR3 residues: CASRRGETQYF. The CDR3 nucleotides are TGTGCCAGCAGAAGGGGCGAGACCCAGTACTTC.

V gene TRBV2 combines with J gene TRBJ2-2; D is undetermined. The germline CDR1 and CDR2 sequences are SNHLY and FYNNEI. The CDR3 sequence is 13 residues long. V gave up 8 bases and J gave up 1 base, with 8 bases separating them. CDR3 region: CASARKNTGELFF. As DNA, the CDR3 is TGTGCCAGCGCGAGGAAGAACACCGGGGAGCTGTTTTTT.

The V and J genes are TRBV4-1 and TRBJ1-6; TRBD1 matches 9 bases. V lost 1 base and J lost 10; bases outside the gene matches: 5. The germline CDR1 and CDR2 sequences are MGHRA and YSYEKL. The CDR3 consists of 15 residues. In DNA form, the CDR3 reads TGCGCCAGCAGCCAAGGTCTACAGGGGGCCTCACCCCTCCACTTT. Amino acids: CASSQGLQGASPLHF.

V gene TRBV18 combines with J gene TRBJ1-5, with a weak D call TRBD1 (6 bases). This CDR3 has 16 residues. Germline assignment: CDR1 KGHSH and CDR2 LQKENI. V shed 0 bases and J shed 7 bases, with 16 bases lying between them. The CDR3 protein is CASSPPSGVVGQPQHF. The DNA of the CDR3 is TGTGCCAGCTCACCACCCTCAGGGGTGGTGGGACAGCCCCAGCATTTT.

V and J are TRBV6-6 and TRBJ2-7; D perhaps matches TRBD2 (6 bases). The germline V and J ends were trimmed by 7 bases and 0 bases, with 16 bases remaining between them. Germline V gene sequence: CDR1 MNHNY, CDR2 SVGAGI (reference sequence). The CDR3 runs 15 residues. CDR3 loop: CASTWRGTYSYEQYF. The CDR3 coding sequence is TGTGCCAGCACCTGGAGGGGTACCTACTCCTACGAGCAGTACTTC.

The chain carries TRBV5-8 and TRBJ2-7, with a possible D match to TRBD2 (6 bases). Trimming removed 1 base at V and 7 bases at J, with 12 bases between. This CDR3 contains 13 residues. CDR1 SGHTS and CDR2 YDEGEE come from the germline V gene. The CDR3: CASSLTSLGEQYF. DNA of the CDR3: TGTGCCAGCAGCTTGACTAGCCTGGGGGAGCAGTACTTC.

The chain uses TRBV6-1 and TRBJ2-7, with 11 bases identical to TRBD1. The trim removed 4 bases at V and 9 bases at J, leaving 8 bases unmatched. CDR1 is MNHNS, CDR2 SASEGT, per germline. The CDR3 runs to 14 residues. The CDR3 DNA sequence: TGTGCCAGCAGTGGCGGACAGGGGGCGGTTGGGCAGTACTTC. Its translation is CASSGGQGAVGQYF.

CDR3 bases: TGCGCCAGCAGCCAAGGGGAGGCTAGGCAAGAGACCCAGTACTTC. The encoded protein is CASSQGEARQETQYF. J is TRBJ2-5 and V is TRBV4-3, with TRBD2 as a possible D gene (6 bases). The CDR3 consists of 15 residues. Trimming took off 1 base at V and 2 bases at J, with 11 bases between the two ends. CDR1 and CDR2 from the germline V gene are LGHNA and YSLEER.

This chain connects TRBV27 to TRBJ1-1, with 7 bases that match TRBD1. The V and J ends lost 5 bases and 5 bases, in that order; junction bases with no gene match: 8. The germline gives CDR1 MNHEY, CDR2 SMNVEV (reference sequence). The CDR3 consists of 14 residues. The CDR3 sequence is CASSPRQGITEAFF. The CDR3 nucleotides read TGTGCCAGCAGTCCGCGACAGGGAATTACTGAAGCTTTCTTT.

The chain is built from TRBV9 and TRBJ2-7, with 13 positions matching TRBD2. The CDR3 contains 15 residues. V trimming: 4 bases; J trimming: 7 bases; junction bases outside the gene matches: 8. Germline V gives CDR1 SGDLS, CDR2 YYNGEE. The CDR3 sequence is CASSPGLAGRSEQYF. Here the CDR3 DNA reads TGTGCCAGCAGCCCGGGACTAGCGGGGAGGTCAGAGCAGTACTTC.

V and J are TRBV18 and TRBJ2-5; TRBD1 is a possible D gene (5 bases). V was trimmed by 3 bases and J by 5 bases, leaving 13 bases between them. Germline V CDR1 and CDR2: KGHSH, LQKENI. This CDR3 contains 14 residues. The CDR3 is CASSPAVPGETQYF. CDR3 nucleotide sequence: TGTGCCAGCTCACCTGCGGTCCCAGGGGAGACCCAGTACTTC.

This chain joins TRBV29-1 and TRBJ2-7; D ambiguous. There are 12 residues in the CDR3. Per the germline V gene, CDR1 is SQVTM and CDR2 is ANQGSEA. Trimming took off 4 bases at V and 3 bases at J, with 10 bases between the two ends. The CDR3 DNA reads TGCAGCGTTGGTAACAGTTACTACGAGCAGTACTTC. Amino acids: CSVGNSYYEQYF.

This clone was seen only a few times. V usage is TRBV5-1 and J usage is TRBJ2-2, with 11 bases aligning to TRBD2. The V gene end was trimmed by 7 bases and the J gene end by 4 bases; junction bases not matched to a gene: 9. The germline CDR1 and CDR2 sequences are SGHRS and YFSETQ. CDR3 size: 16 residues. CDR3 bases: TGCGCCAGCCGCGTACTAGCGGGAGCTAGCACCGGGGAGCTGTTTTTT. Amino acids: CASRVLAGASTGELFF.

This sequence joins TRBV11-3 and TRBJ2-1; 9 bases fit TRBD2. The CDR3 has 15 residues. V was pared by 5 bases and J by 7 bases, with 9 bases of the junction left unmatched. Per germline, CDR1 SGHNT and CDR2 YENEEA. CDR3 in DNA: TGTGCCAGCAGCCCTGGGGCTAGCGGGACTAATGAGCAGTTCTTC. Translation gives CASSPGASGTNEQFF.

The chain joins TRBV5-4 to TRBJ2-3; maybe TRBD2 (5 bases). This CDR3 region has 14 residues. Trimming removed 1 base from V and 3 bases from J, with 9 bases in between. From germline, CDR1 is SGHNT and CDR2 YYREEE (reference sequence). As DNA, the CDR3 is TGTGCCAGCAGCTTGCGTACTAGTACAGATACGCAGTATTTT. It specifies CASSLRTSTDTQYF.

The chain has TRBV30 and TRBJ1-2, with no clear D. Trimming removed 0 bases from V and 4 bases from J, with 9 bases in between. CDR1 is GTSNPN, CDR2 SVGIG, per germline (reference sequence). The length of the CDR3 is 13 residues. The CDR3 nucleotides are TGTGCCTGGAGTGTACCGGGGTTCTATGGCTACACCTTC. Translation: CAWSVPGFYGYTF.

The chain uses TRBV9 and TRBJ2-5, with D possibly TRBD1 on 5 matching bases. Germline values: CDR1 SGDLS, CDR2 YYNGEE. Trimming shortened V by 4 bases and J by 1 base, and 11 bases separated the two germline ends. CDR3 length equals 14 residues. This CDR3 reads CASSLPDSQETQYF. CDR3 bases: TGTGCCAGCAGCTTACCTGACAGCCAAGAGACCCAGTACTTC.

Only a few counts were recorded for this clone. V usage is TRBV7-6 and J usage is TRBJ1-3, with D unresolved. This CDR3 has 16 amino acids. Germline lookup yields CDR1 SGHVS and CDR2 FNYEAQ. The V end was cut by 3 bases, the J end by 1 base, with 13 bases between. The CDR3, as DNA: TGTGCCAGCAGCTTGAGTGGTGGAGGTTCTGGAAACACCATATATTTT. It encodes CASSLSGGGSGNTIYF. The full variable domain, in which reference TRBV7-6 and TRBJ1-3 provide the parts outside the CDR3, is GAGVSQSPRYKVTKRGQDVALRCDPISGHVSLYWYRQALGQGPEFLTYFNYEAQQDKSGLPNDRFSAERPEGSISTLTIQRTEQRDSAMYRCASSLSGGGSGNTIYFGEGSWLTVV.

V and J are TRBV7-3 and TRBJ2-1, with 9 bases identical to TRBD2. Looked up from germline, CDR1 is SGHTA and CDR2 is FQGTGA. J was trimmed by 5 bases and V by 5 bases; bases with no gene match: 7. This CDR3 comprises 15 residues. The CDR3 sequence: CASSPSSGTNNEQFF. In DNA, the CDR3 is TGTGCCAGCAGCCCCTCTAGCGGGACTAACAATGAGCAGTTCTTC.

J is TRBJ2-7 and V is TRBV29-1, with 10 bases identical to TRBD2. Germline CDR1 and CDR2: SQVTM and ANQGSEA. There are 15 residues in the CDR3. V gave up 2 bases and J gave up 5 bases; unmatched junction bases: 9. CDR3 residues: CSVESPSGSVDEQYF. For the CDR3, the DNA is TGCAGCGTTGAATCGCCTAGCGGGAGTGTCGACGAGCAGTACTTC.

This clone showed up just once. This chain joins TRBV6-1 and TRBJ1-5; D call uncertain. V lost 6 bases, J lost 10 bases, and 10 bases lay in between. The germline gives CDR1 MNHNS, CDR2 SASEGT. The CDR3 has 11 amino acids. The CDR3 is CASRADEPQHF. CDR3 DNA sequence: TGTGCCAGCAGGGCTGATGAACCCCAGCATTTT.

The rearrangement joins TRBV11-1 to TRBJ2-3; a weak D match, TRBD1 (5 bases). This CDR3 region has 16 residues. The V end lost 5 bases, the J end lost 3 bases, and 18 bases lay between the germline ends. CDR1 is SGHAT and CDR2 is FQDESV in the germline V gene (reference sequence). For the CDR3, the DNA is TGTGCCAGCAGCCCCAGGGCCAGGAGCTCTACAGATACGCAGTATTTT. It codes for CASSPRARSSTDTQYF.

The V gene is TRBV18, the J gene TRBJ2-2, with D possibly TRBD1 on 5 matching bases. V gave up 0 bases and J gave up 1 base, with 9 bases separating them. This CDR3 region has 16 residues. Per the germline V gene, CDR1 is KGHSH and CDR2 is LQKENI. CDR3 sequence (DNA): TGTGCCAGCTCACCACCTCTAGGGGTGAACACCGGGGAGCTGTTTTTT. Its translation is CASSPPLGVNTGELFF.

The rearrangement links TRBV14 to TRBJ1-1, with 10 nucleotides matching TRBD1. Germline V CDR1 and CDR2: SGHDN, FVKESK. J was trimmed by 10 bases and V by 4 bases; bases with no gene match: 12. The CDR3 has 15 amino acids. DNA of the CDR3: TGTGCCAGCAGCCTTCGGACCGGGACAGGGGATCGAGCTTTCTTT. Encoded protein: CASSLRTGTGDRAFF.